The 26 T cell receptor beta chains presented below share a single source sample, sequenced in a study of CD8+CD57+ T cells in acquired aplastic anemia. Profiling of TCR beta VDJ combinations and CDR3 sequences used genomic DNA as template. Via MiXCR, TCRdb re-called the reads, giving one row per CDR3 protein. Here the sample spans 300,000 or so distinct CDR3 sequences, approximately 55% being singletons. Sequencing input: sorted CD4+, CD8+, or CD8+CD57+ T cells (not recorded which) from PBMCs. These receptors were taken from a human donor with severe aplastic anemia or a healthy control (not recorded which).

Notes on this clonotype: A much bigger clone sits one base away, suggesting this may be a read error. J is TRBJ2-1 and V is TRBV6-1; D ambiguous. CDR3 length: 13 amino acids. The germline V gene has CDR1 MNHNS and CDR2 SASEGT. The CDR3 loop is CASSVSNYNGQFF. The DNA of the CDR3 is TGTGCCAGCAGTGTTAGCAACTACAATGGGCAGTTCTTC.

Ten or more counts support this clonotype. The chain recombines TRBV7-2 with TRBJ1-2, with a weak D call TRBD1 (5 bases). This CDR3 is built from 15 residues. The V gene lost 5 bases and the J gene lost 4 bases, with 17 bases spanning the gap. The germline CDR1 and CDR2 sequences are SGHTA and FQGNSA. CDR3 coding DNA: TGTGCCAGCAGCCCTATGCAGGGAGCCGGCTATGGCTACACCTTC. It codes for CASSPMQGAGYGYTF.

CDR3: CASSGPIWGENIQYF. The CDR3 bases are TGTGCCAGCAGCGGCCCAATCTGGGGGGAAAACATTCAGTACTTC. This chain links TRBV9 with TRBJ2-4; D perhaps matches TRBD2 (6 bases). The CDR3 extends over 15 amino acids. The ends were cut back, 3 bases at V and 5 bases at J, with 15 bases in the middle. Per the germline V gene, CDR1 is SGDLS and CDR2 is YYNGEE. The whole variable domain, filled in from reference TRBV9 and TRBJ2-4, reads DSGVTQTPKHLITATGQRVTLRCSPRSGDLSVYWYQQSLDQGLQFLIQYYNGEERAKGNILERFSAQQFPDLHSELNLSSLELGDSALYFCASSGPIWGENIQYFGAGTRLSVL.

CDR3 amino acids: CASSVQAVRRETF. CDR3 DNA sequence: TGCGCCAGCAGTGTTCAGGCAGTTCGCAGAGAAACCTTC. This chain joins TRBV10-1 and TRBJ1-2; D is unresolved. V was cut by 4 bases and J by 14 bases, with 20 bases left in between. This CDR3 spans 13 amino acids. The germline V gene encodes CDR1 WNHNN and CDR2 SYGVQD (reference sequence).

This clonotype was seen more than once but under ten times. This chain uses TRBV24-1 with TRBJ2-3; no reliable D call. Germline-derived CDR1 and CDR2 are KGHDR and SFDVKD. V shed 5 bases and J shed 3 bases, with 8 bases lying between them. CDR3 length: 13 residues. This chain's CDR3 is CATSVGWTDTQYF. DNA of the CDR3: TGTGCCACCAGTGTCGGGTGGACAGATACGCAGTATTTT.

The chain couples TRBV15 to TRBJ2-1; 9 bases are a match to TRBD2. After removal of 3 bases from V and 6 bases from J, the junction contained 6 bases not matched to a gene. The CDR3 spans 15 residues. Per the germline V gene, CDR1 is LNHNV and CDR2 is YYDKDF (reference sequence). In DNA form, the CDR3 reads TGTGCCACCAGCAGTTTAGCGGGAGACCTCAATGAGCAGTTCTTC. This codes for CATSSLAGDLNEQFF.

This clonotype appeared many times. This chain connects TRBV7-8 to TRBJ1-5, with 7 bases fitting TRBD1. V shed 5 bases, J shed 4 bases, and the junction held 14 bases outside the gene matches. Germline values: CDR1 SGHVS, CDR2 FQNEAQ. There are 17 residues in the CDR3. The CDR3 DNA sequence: TGTGCCAGCAGCGTATGGGAAGGGGGCAGTTCAAATCAGCCCCAGCATTTT. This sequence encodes CASSVWEGGSSNQPQHF.

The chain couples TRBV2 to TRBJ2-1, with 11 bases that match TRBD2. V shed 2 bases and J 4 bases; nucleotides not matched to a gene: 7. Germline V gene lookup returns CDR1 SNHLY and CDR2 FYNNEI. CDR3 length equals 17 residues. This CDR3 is CASSETSGGGGYNEQFF. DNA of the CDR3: TGTGCCAGCAGTGAAACTAGCGGGGGAGGGGGATACAATGAGCAGTTCTTC.

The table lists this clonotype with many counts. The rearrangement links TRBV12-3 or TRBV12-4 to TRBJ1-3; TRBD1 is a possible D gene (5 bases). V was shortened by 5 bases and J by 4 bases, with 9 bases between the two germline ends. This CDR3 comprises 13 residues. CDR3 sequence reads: CASSKWGGNTIYF. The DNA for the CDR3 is TGTGCCAGCAGTAAATGGGGGGGAAACACCATATATTTT.

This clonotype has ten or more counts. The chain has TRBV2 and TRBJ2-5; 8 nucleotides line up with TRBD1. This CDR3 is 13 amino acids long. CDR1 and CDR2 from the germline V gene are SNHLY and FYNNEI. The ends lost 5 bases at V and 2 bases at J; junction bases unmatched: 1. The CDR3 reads CASSRDRQETQYF. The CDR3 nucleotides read TGTGCCAGCAGTCGGGACAGGCAAGAGACCCAGTACTTC. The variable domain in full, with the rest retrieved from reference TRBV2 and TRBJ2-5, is EPEVTQTPSHQVTQMGQEVILRCVPISNHLYFYWYRQILGQKVEFLVSFYNNEISEKSEIFDDQFSVERPDGSNFTLKIRSTKLEDSAMYFCASSRDRQETQYFGPGTRLLVL.

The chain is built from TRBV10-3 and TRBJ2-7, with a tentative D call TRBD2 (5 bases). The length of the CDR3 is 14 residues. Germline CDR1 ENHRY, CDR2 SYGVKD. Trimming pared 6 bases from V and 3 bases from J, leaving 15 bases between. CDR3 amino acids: CAIRTREPNYEQYF. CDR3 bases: TGTGCCATCAGAACTCGGGAACCGAACTACGAGCAGTACTTC.

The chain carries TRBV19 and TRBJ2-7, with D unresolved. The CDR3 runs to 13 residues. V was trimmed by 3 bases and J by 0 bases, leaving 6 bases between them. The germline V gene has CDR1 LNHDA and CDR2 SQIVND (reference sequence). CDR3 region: CASSIGSSYEQYV. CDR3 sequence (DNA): TGTGCCAGTAGTATCGGCAGCTCCTACGAGCAGTACGTC.

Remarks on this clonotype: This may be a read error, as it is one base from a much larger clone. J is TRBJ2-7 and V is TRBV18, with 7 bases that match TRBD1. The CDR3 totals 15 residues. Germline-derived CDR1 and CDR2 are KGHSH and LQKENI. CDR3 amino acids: CSSSPRSKGAGEQYF. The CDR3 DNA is TGTTCCAGCTCACCACGGAGTAAGGGGGCGGGCGAGCAGTACTTC. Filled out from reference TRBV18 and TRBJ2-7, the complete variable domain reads NAGVMQNPRHLVRRRGQEARLRCSPMKGHSHVYWYRQLPEEGLKFMVYLQKENIIDESGMPKERFSAEFPKEGPSILRIQQVVRGDSAAYFCSSSPRSKGAGEQYFGPGTRLTVT.

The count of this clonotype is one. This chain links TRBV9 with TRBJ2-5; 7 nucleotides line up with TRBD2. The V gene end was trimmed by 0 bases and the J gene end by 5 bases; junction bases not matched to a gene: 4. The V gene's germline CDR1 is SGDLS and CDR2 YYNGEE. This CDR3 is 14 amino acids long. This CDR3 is CASSVGRGGETQYF. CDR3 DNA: TGTGCCAGCAGCGTAGGTAGGGGAGGGGAGACCCAGTACTTC.

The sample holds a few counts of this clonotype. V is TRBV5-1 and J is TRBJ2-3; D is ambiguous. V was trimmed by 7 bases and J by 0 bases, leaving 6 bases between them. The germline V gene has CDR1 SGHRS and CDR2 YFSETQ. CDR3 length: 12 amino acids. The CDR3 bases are TGCGCCAGCCGCAGCAGCACAGATACGCAGTATTTT. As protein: CASRSSTDTQYF.

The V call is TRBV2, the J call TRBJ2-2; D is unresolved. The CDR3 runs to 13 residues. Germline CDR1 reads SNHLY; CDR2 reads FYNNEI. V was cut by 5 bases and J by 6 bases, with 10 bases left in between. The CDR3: CASSTTYPGELFF. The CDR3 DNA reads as TGTGCCAGCAGTACCACCTACCCCGGGGAGCTGTTTTTT.

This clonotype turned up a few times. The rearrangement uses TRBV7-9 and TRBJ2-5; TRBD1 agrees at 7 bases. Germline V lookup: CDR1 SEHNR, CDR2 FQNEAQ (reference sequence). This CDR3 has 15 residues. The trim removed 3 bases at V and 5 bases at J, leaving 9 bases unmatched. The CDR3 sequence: CASSLVGARGETQYF. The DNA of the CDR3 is TGTGCCAGCAGCTTGGTGGGGGCCAGGGGGGAGACCCAGTACTTC.

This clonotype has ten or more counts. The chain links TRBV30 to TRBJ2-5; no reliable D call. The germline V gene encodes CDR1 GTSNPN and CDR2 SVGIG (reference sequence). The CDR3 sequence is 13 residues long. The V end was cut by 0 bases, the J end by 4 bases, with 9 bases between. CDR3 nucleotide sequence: TGTGCCTGGAGTGTTGTAGGGCTAGAGACCCAGTACTTC. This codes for CAWSVVGLETQYF.

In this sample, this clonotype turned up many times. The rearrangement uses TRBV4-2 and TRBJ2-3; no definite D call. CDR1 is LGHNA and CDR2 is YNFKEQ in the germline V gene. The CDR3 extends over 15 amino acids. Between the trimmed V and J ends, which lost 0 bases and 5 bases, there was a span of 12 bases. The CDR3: CASSQEGLVGDTQYF. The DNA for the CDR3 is TGTGCCAGCAGCCAAGAAGGTCTAGTGGGAGATACGCAGTATTTT.

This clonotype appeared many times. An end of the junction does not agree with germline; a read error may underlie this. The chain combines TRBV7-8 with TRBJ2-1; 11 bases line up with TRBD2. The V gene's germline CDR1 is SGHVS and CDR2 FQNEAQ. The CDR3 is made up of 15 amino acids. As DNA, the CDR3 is TGCGCCAGCAGCCTAGCGGGGGGCGCCTACAATGAGCAGTTCTTC. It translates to CASSLAGGAYNEQFF.

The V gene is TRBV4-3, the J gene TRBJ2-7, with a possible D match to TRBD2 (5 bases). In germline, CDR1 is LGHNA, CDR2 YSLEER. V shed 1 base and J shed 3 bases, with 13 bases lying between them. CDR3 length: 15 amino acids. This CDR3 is CASSQVGGGNYEQYF. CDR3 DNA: TGCGCCAGCAGCCAAGTTGGCGGAGGAAACTACGAGCAGTACTTC.

Written as DNA, the CDR3 is TGTGCCAGCTGGGACAGGGGGCTTCCCCAGCATTTT. The encoded protein is CASWDRGLPQHF. The chain combines TRBV6-1 with TRBJ1-5; 12 nucleotides agree with TRBD1. Trimming at V came to 8 bases and at J to 10 bases, leaving 3 bases not matched to a gene. CDR1 is MNHNS, CDR2 SASEGT, per germline. The CDR3 runs 12 residues.

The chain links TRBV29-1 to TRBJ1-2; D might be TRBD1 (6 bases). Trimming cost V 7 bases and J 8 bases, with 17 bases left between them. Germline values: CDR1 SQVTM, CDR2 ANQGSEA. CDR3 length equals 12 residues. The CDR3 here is CSAGQFMGGYTF. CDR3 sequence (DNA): TGCAGCGCTGGACAGTTCATGGGAGGCTACACCTTC.

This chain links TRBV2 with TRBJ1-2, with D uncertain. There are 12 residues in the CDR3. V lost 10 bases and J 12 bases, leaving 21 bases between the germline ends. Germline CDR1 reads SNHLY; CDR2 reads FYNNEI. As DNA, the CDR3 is TGTGCCACCGAGGAGGCCCTCTCTGGAAACACCTTC. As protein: CATEEALSGNTF.

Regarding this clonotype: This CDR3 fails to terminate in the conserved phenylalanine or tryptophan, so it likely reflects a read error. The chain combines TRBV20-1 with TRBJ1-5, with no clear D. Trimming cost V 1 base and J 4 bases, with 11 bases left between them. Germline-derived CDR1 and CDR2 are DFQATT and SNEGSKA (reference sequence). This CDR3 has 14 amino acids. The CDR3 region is CSARGPVGNQPQHL. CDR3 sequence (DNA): TGCAGTGCTAGAGGACCCGTTGGGAATCAGCCCCAGCATCTT.

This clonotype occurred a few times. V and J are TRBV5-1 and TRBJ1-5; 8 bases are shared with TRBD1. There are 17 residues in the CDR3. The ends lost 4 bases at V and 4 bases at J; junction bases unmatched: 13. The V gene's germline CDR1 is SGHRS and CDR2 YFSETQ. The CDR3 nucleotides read TGCGCCAGCAGCAAAGGACAGGGTGAACATCGGAATCAGCCCCAGCATTTT. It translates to CASSKGQGEHRNQPQHF.